This T cell receptor (beta chain) appears in the sequencing data of a study of blood T cell repertoires in COVID-19. Study-wide background: Sites in the United States, Italy and Spain provided acute and convalescent COVID-19 samples. T cells, B-cell-depleted T cells, or PBMCs supplied cDNA or gDNA.

Per the original methods: Using reference gene primer amplification, nucleated cell counts were estimated. Some clones are missing from TCRdb's copy, which holds only in-frame ones; the method was immunoSEQ multiplex PCR. For V, J and clone size, that table is used; D and trimming come from the DNA. Of about 18,000 clones listed, roughly 93% are singletons. Germline CDR1 and CDR2: MDHEN and SYDVKM. Unmatched junction bases numbered 5, after V lost 5 bases and J lost 1 base. The CDR3 consists of 15 residues. The material sequenced was peripheral blood. The V gene is TRBV28, the J gene TRBJ2-3; 8 bases fit TRBD2. This clonotype originated in a human donor in a cohort sampled during active COVID-19. CDR3: CASSAPTSGTDTQYF. The CDR3 DNA reads as TGTGCCAGCAGTGCCCCGACTAGCGGCACAGATACGCAGTATTTT.